The present entry profiles one TCR beta chain with its context. Its matching antigen is unknown. The CDR3 is 15 amino acids. CDR1 and CDR2 from the germline V gene are MGHRA and YSYEKL. The ends were cut back, 2 bases at V and 10 bases at J, with 15 bases in the middle. The data originate from a study of blood T cells in healthy people across ages. Study-level results: A roughly linear age-dependent decrease characterized TCR beta diversity per million T cells.

Together with a sample-barcoded 5' primer, a J-beta primer mix was included in a second PCR lasting roughly 6 to 12 cycles. All samples gave at least 2.5 million CDR3-containing paired-end reads. In TCRdb, the 5' RACE reads were re-called with MiXCR into one record per CDR3 protein. The sample lists approximately 1.5 million distinct CDR3 sequences; 34% were seen once. The sequencing sample was made of blood. The TCR comes from a woman aged 30 to 39 in good health. This chain links TRBV4-1 with TRBJ1-6; possibly TRBD1 for D (5 bases). The CDR3 sequence is CASSQPGLTSSPLHF. The CDR3 nucleotides read TGCGCCAGCAGCCAACCGGGACTGACTAGCTCACCCCTCCACTTT.